This T cell receptor beta chain was recorded in a study of regulatory T cells in long-lasting Graves disease. As to time point: newly diagnosed GD, antithyroid drugs for less than 3 months. TCR sequences were obtained from RNA taken from PBMCs. The collection involved drawing 8 to 9 milliliters of peripheral blood into EDTA tubes. CDR1 and CDR2 from the germline V gene are SEHNR and FQNEAQ (reference sequence). Trimming shortened V by 5 bases and J by 7 bases, and 14 bases separated the two germline ends. The CDR3 spans 13 residues. Study observations and caveats: More public clonotypes were shared by persistent patients (fewer than 3,000) than by new patients (roughly 970). TRBV28, TRBJ1-2 and TRBJ2-5 were segments that persistent disease favored.

Both iRepertoire HTBI primers and Arm-PCR of CDR3 regions were used to build the TCR beta libraries. TCRdb re-derived calls from the multiplex PCR reads in MiXCR, one entry per CDR3 protein. The profile shows over 300,000 distinct CDR3 sequences, roughly a sixth of them singletons. This clonotype was recorded many times. Its antigen is still unknown. V is TRBV7-9 and J is TRBJ1-1; possibly TRBD1 for D (6 bases). This clonotype originated in a female donor with Graves disease. Sample: peripheral blood mononuclear cells (PBMCs), taken at new diagnosis, from a patient treated with antithyroid drugs. In nucleotides, the CDR3 is TGTGCCAGCAGCCAGGAGGGGGGGATTGAAGCTTTCTTT. It yields the protein CASSQEGGIEAFF.